This TCR beta chain came from a study of CD4 and CD8 cells across lung adenocarcinoma regions. TCRdb re-derived calls from the PCR reads in MiXCR, one entry per CDR3 protein. The sample comprises approximately 17,000 distinct CDR3 sequences, about 46% of which are singletons, and approximately 18% rests with the top ten. Looked up from germline, CDR1 is WNHNN and CDR2 is SYGVQD (reference sequence). This CDR3 spans 16 amino acids. Samples came from patients with localized non-small cell lung adenocarcinoma. For this clonotype: An end of the junction does not agree with germline; a read error may underlie this.

This receptor was taken from a male donor with lung adenocarcinoma. The CD4 and CD8 labels of this study may be unreliable. Sequenced sample: CD4+ T cells from the margin of a lung tumor. The chain recombines TRBV10-1 with TRBJ2-5, with D possibly matching TRBD2 (7 bases). The CDR3 nucleotides are TGCGCCAGCAGGGGGCGGGGTGGCGGGGGCCCAGAGACGCAGTACTTC. This translates into CASRGRGGGGPETQYF.